The clone carrying this TCR beta chain was seen once. Assay used: immunoSEQ multiplex PCR; TCRdb lists only in-frame clones, some missing. The table includes tens of thousands of clones, roughly 80% detected once. These data originate in a study of radiotherapy plus CTLA-4 blockade in lung cancer. Trimming cost V 5 bases and J 0 bases, with 20 bases left between them. The CDR3 runs to 18 residues. Germline V CDR1 and CDR2: SGHDT, YYEEEE. The study gave focal radiation plus ipilimumab CTLA-4 blockade to patients with chemo-refractory metastatic non-small-cell lung cancer. Sample: peripheral blood, taken from a patient treated with radiotherapy plus ipilimumab. The V gene is TRBV5-6, the J gene TRBJ1-4, with unresolved D. The sequence was obtained from a human donor with non-small cell lung cancer who had stable disease on radiotherapy plus ipilimumab. CDR3 nucleotides: TGTGCCAGCAGTTCTCTTAACCAGCCGTCATCAACTAATGAAAAACTGTTTTTT. Its protein is CASSSLNQPSSTNEKLFF. Combining the CDR3 with reference TRBV5-6 and TRBJ1-4 gives the whole variable domain DAGVTQSPTHLIKTRGQQVTLRCSPKSGHDTVSWYQQALGQGPQFIFQYYEEEERQRGNFPDRFSGHQFPNYSSELNVNALLLGDSALYLCASSSLNQPSSTNEKLFFGSGTQLSVL.